What follows is one TCR beta chain and its context. Its antigen is undetermined. The time point was: cycle 4 day 1 (C4D1), after less than 7 weeks of nivolumab. Every patient was affected by relapse after autologous stem cell transplantation, while exposure to brentuximab vedotin was not uniform. The patients, who had relapsed/refractory classical Hodgkin lymphoma, achieved best responses of complete response, partial response or progressive disease. The repertoire was sequenced with immunoSEQ multiplex PCR; TCRdb's copy has only in-frame clones and lacks some. This sample carries almost 20,000 clones, more than 75% of them seen once, and the ten largest clones take around 40%. This sample is drawn from a study of PD-1 blockade in classical Hodgkin lymphoma. The study's findings and limits: Patients newly diagnosed and complete responders had comparable baseline diversity.

Germline CDR1 and CDR2: GTSNPN and SVGIG (reference sequence). V lost 1 base and J 1 base, leaving 10 bases between the germline ends. This CDR3 spans 15 amino acids. The sequence came from a human donor with classical Hodgkin lymphoma. Sample: peripheral blood mononuclear cells (PBMCs), taken before the fourth cycle of nivolumab. The chain couples TRBV30 to TRBJ2-2; no clear D. CDR3 DNA sequence: TGTGCCTGGAGTGGAAACGGGCGGAACACCGGGGAGCTGTTTTTT. It translates to CAWSGNGRNTGELFF. Full variable domain (outside the CDR3, taken from reference TRBV30 and TRBJ2-2): SQTIHQWPATLVQPVGSPLSLECTVEGTSNPNLYWYRQAAGRGLQLLFYSVGIGQISSEVPQNLSASRPQDRQFILSSKKLLLSDSGFYLCAWSGNGRNTGELFFGEGSRLTVL.